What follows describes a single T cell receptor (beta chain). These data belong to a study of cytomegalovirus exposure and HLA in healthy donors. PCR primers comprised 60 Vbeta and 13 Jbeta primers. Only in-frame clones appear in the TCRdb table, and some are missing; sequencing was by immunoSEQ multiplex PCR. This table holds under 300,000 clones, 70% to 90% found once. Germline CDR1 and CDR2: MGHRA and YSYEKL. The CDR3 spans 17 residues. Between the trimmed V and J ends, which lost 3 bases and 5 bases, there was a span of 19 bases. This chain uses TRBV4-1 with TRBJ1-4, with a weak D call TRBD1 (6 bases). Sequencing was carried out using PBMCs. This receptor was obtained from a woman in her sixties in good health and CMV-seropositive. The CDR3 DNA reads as TGCGCCAGCAGCCAGTTACCACAGGGAGACTTGAATGAAAAACTGTTTTTT. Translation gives CASSQLPQGDLNEKLFF.